The entry that follows covers one T cell receptor (beta chain) sequence. The sample belongs to a study of blood T cell repertoires in COVID-19. Background on the study: Sites in the United States, Italy and Spain provided acute and convalescent COVID-19 samples.

TCRdb's table, derived via immunoSEQ multiplex PCR, lists solely in-frame clones and lacks some. This repertoire shows around 320,000 clones, 90% found once; its top ten account for 3.9%. In terms of age and location, participants ranged from roughly 18 to 95 years and lived in about 25 US areas. Individuals in the exposed group had encountered a COVID-19 case within 2 weeks preceding study entry. Sample: PBMCs or T cells enriched from blood (not recorded which). This TCR was sampled from a woman aged 30 to 39 who had been exposed to COVID-19.

The CDR3 DNA is TGCGCCAGCAGTCAATTTGTTGTCTCAGGTTTCTTGGGCTACACCTTC. Protein: CASSQFVVSGFLGYTF. The chain recombines TRBV23-1 with TRBJ1-2, with D unresolved. TRBV23-1 is filed as an ORF, its function uncertain. Trimming took off 1 base at V and 8 bases at J, with 20 bases between the two ends. The CDR3 extends over 16 amino acids.